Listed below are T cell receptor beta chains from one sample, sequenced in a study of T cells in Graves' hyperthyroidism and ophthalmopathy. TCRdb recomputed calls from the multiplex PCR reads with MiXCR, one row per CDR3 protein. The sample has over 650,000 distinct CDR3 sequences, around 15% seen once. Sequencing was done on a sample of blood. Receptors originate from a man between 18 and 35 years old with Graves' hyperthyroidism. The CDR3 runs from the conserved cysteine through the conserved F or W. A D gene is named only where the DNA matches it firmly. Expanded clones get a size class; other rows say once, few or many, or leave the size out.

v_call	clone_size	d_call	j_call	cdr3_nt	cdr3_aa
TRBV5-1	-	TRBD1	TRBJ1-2	TGCGCCAGCACCACAGGGACAGGGAATGGCTACACCTTC	CASTTGTGNGYTF
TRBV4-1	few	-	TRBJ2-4	TGCGCCAGTTCCACCCCATGGCAGGGCAAAAACATTCAGTACTTC	CASSTPWQGKNIQYF
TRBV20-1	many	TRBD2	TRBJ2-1	TGCAGTGCTCCTCTAGCGGGAGCCTACAATGAGCAGTTCTTC	CSAPLAGAYNEQFF
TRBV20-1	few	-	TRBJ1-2	TGCAGCGCCAGTCGGACAGCGGGAGGCTATGGCTACACCTTC	CSASRTAGGYGYTF
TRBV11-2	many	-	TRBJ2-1	TGTGCCAGCAGCGAGCCTGCGGGACGAAGCAGTTTCTTC	CASSEPAGRSSFF
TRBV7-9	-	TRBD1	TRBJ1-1	TGTGCCAGCAGCCCGCGGACAGGGACATCAAGGAACACTGAAGCTTTCTTT	CASSPRTGTSRNTEAFF
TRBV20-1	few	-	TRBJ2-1	TGCAGCGGTGGGGGGCGGGCCTCCTACAATGAGCAGTTCTTC	CSGGGRASYNEQFF
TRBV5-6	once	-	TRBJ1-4	TGTGCCAGCAGCTTGAGCTATAAGGGGATAGATGAAAAACTGTTTTTT	CASSLSYKGIDEKLFF
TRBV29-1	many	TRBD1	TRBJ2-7	TGCAGCGTAGGGACAGGGGGCGAGGACGAGCAGTACTTC	CSVGTGGEDEQYF
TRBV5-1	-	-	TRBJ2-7	TGCGCCAGCAGCAACGGGATCCAATACGAGCAGTACTTC	CASSNGIQYEQYF
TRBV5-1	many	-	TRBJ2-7	TGCGCCAGCAGCTTCCGGGAGCCGCAAGCCTACGAGCAGTACTTC	CASSFREPQAYEQYF
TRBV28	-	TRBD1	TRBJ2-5	TGTGCCAGCAGTTTATTTGACAGGGGAGAGACCCAGTACTTC	CASSLFDRGETQYF
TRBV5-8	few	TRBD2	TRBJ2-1	TGTGCCAGCCTTCGGGAGGGGCTTTCCTACAATGAGCAGTTCTTC	CASLREGLSYNEQFF
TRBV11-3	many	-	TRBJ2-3	TGTGCCAGCAGCTTAGTTGCAGATACGCAGTATTTT	CASSLVADTQYF
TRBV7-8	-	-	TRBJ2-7	TGTGCCAGCAGCTTTTATTCCGGAGGCTACGAGCAGTACTTC	CASSFYSGGYEQYF
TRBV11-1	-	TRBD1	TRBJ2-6	TGTGCCAGCAGCTCAGGGGGCGGTGGGGCCAACGTCCTGACTTTC	CASSSGGGGANVLTF
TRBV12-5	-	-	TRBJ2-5	TGTGCTAGTGGTTTACGGGGGCGGGAGACCCAGTACTTC	CASGLRGRETQYF
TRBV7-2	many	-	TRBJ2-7	TGTGCCAGCAGCTGGCAGGCGACCTACGAGCAGTACTTC	CASSWQATYEQYF
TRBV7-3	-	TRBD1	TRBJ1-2	TGTGCCAGCAGCCCCGAGCGACCGGGACAGGGGAACTATGGCTACACCTTC	CASSPERPGQGNYGYTF
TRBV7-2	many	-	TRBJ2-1	TGTGCCAGCAGCTTAGCCCGCATCAATGAGCAGTTCTTC	CASSLARINEQFF
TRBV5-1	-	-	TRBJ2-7	TGCGCCAGCAGCTTCGCACTCTCTGGTGAGCAGTACTTC	CASSFALSGEQYF
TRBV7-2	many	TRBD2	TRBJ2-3	TGTGCCAGCAGCCTGAGCGGGAGCGGGACAGATACGCAGTATTTT	CASSLSGSGTDTQYF
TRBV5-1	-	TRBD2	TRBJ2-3	TGCGCCAGCAGCCCGGGACTAGCGGGAGCGCTAAGCACAGATACGCAGTATTTT	CASSPGLAGALSTDTQYF
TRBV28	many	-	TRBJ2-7	TGTGCCAGCGATGGGGGCGGTTCCTACGAGCAGTACTTC	CASDGGGSYEQYF
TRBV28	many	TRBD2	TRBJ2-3	TGTGCCAGCAGTAAGGGACTAGCGGGTTACGGGGATACGCAGTATTTT	CASSKGLAGYGDTQYF
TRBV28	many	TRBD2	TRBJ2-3	TGTGCCAGCAGCTTTAGCGGGACCAGCACAGATACGCAGTATTTT	CASSFSGTSTDTQYF
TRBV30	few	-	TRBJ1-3	TGTGCCTGGGACAGATTGAATGGAAACACCATATATTTT	CAWDRLNGNTIYF
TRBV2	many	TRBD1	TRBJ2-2	TGTGCCAGCAGTGACAGGGGGACGGCCGGGGAGCTGTTTTTT	CASSDRGTAGELFF
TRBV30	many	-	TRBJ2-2	TGTGCCTGGAGTCGCACCGGGGAGCTGTTTTTT	CAWSRTGELFF
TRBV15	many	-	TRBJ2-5	TGTGCCACCAGCATCGGTACGGCGAGGAGGGAGACCCAGTACTTC	CATSIGTARRETQYF
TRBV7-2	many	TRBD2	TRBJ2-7	TGTGCCAGCAGCGGGGGGGTGTCCTACGAGCAGTACTTC	CASSGGVSYEQYF
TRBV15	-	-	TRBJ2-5	TGTGCCACCAGCAGAGATTTTAACCAAGAGACCCAGTACTTC	CATSRDFNQETQYF
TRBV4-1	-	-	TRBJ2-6	TGCGCCAGCAGCCAGAGAGGGCACAACGTCCTGACTTTC	CASSQRGHNVLTF
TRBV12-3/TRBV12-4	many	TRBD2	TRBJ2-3	TGTGCCAGCAGTTTTAGCGGGAGGGCCGATACGCAGTATTTT	CASSFSGRADTQYF
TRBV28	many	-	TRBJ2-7	TGTGCCAGCAGTTTAGGGACATCCGTCTACGAGCAGTACTTC	CASSLGTSVYEQYF
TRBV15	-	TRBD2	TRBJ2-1	TGTGCCACCAGTGCGGGACTAGCGGACAATGAGCAGTTCTTC	CATSAGLADNEQFF
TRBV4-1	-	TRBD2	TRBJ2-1	TGCGCCAGCAGCCAAGGTAGGCCTAGCGGGTACAATGAGCAGTTCTTC	CASSQGRPSGYNEQFF
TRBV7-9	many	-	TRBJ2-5	TGTGCCAGCGGATCTTCAGACAGGCCCAAAGAGACCCAGTACTTC	CASGSSDRPKETQYF
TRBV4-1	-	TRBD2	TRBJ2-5	TGTGCCAGCAGCCAAGAATGGGGGCTAGCGGGAGAAGAGACCCAGTACTTC	CASSQEWGLAGEETQYF
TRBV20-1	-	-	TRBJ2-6	TGCAGTGCTAGAGGGTCTGGGGCCAACGTCCTGACTTTC	CSARGSGANVLTF
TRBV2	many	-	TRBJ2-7	TGTGCCAGTGAAACCGGGACACTAACTTACGAGCAGTACTTC	CASETGTLTYEQYF
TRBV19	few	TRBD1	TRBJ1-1	TGTGCCAGTAGGGAACAGGGGAAACACACTGAAGCTTTCTTT	CASREQGKHTEAFF
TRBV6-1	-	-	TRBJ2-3	TGTGCCAGCAGTGAAGCGGGGCGGAGGCAGTATTTT	CASSEAGRRQYF
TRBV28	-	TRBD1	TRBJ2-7	TGTGCCAGCAGTCACCGACAGGGAAACTACGAGCAGTACTTC	CASSHRQGNYEQYF
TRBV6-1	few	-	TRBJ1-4	TGTGCCAGCAGTCGAAGCCTCGAAGGTGAAAAACTGTTTTTT	CASSRSLEGEKLFF
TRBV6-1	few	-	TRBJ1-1	TGTGCCAGCAGTAGCAGGGGAGTGAACACTGAAGCTTTCTTT	CASSSRGVNTEAFF
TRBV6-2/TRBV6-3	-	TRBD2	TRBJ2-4	TGTGCCAGCAGCAAACTAGCGGGAGGTGACATTCAGTACTTC	CASSKLAGGDIQYF
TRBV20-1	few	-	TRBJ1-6	TGCAGTGCTAGGGGGGAGGGGGATTCACCCCTCCACTTT	CSARGEGDSPLHF